Included here is one TCR beta chain sequence, with context. The CDR3 is 11 amino acids. V lost 4 bases and J 6 bases, leaving 7 bases between the germline ends. Germline-derived CDR1 and CDR2 are SGHTS and YDEGEE. This sample is part of a study of cytomegalovirus exposure and HLA in healthy donors. Vbeta (60) and Jbeta (13) primers were used in the PCR. The protocol was immunoSEQ multiplex PCR, while the TCRdb copy is restricted to in-frame clones and leaves out a portion. The table records around 100,000 clones, around 78% of them present only once. Sample: PBMCs. The source is a man aged 40-55 years in good health and CMV-seronegative. The rearrangement joins TRBV5-8 to TRBJ1-2; maybe TRBD1 (5 bases). Here the CDR3 DNA reads TGTGCCAGCAGCATCAGGGATGGCTACACCTTC. Translating it yields CASSIRDGYTF.